This T cell receptor (beta chain) was captured in a study of cytomegalovirus exposure and HLA in healthy donors. The CDR3 has 15 residues. Trimming took off 0 bases at V and 1 base at J, with 9 bases between the two ends. Germline loops: CDR1 SGHDT, CDR2 YYEEEE. This PCR relied on a set of 60 Vbeta primers and 13 Jbeta primers. Libraries were prepared by immunoSEQ multiplex PCR; TCRdb keeps only in-frame clonotypes and omits some of them. The profile shows 220,000 or so clones, 70% to 85% of them singletons. Of note for this clone: In the same sample, other DNA sequences code for this CDR3.

V and J are TRBV5-6 and TRBJ2-3; D is unresolved. Sequencing was performed on PBMCs. This TCR derives from a male donor in good health and CMV-seronegative. In DNA form, the CDR3 reads TGTGCCAGCAGCTTGGCCGGAGACGGCACAGATACGCAGTATTTT. Amino acids: CASSLAGDGTDTQYF.